This TCR beta chain was recorded in a study of T cell repertoires in cytomegalovirus infection. Study-level information: Selection of CMV epitopes for the study included recently identified HLA-C-restricted and well-studied HLA-B-restricted ones. Indications came from public TCR beta signatures; they pointed to CMV infection and to a matching HLA type. Findings and limits, study-wide: Clonotypes of TCR beta that were HLA-C-restricted and CMV-specific dominated the ex vivo response.

TCRdb processed the reads anew with MiXCR; each CDR3 protein has one entry. The sample has about 900,000 distinct CDR3 sequences, approximately 31% seen once. Looked up from germline, CDR1 is SGHVS and CDR2 is FNYEAQ. Trimming cost V 5 bases and J 8 bases, with 18 bases left between them. CDR3 size: 15 residues. This clonotype came up many times. Its matching antigen is unknown. The TCR comes from a human donor in good health (CMV status not recorded). Some clones in this sample may be carry-over from other donors' samples. V is TRBV7-6 and J is TRBJ2-2, with a possible D match to TRBD1 (5 bases). The sequences come from cultured CD8+ T cells from PBMCs, collected from culture after CMV antigen stimulation. The CDR3 protein is CASSPSSPNRGELFF. The CDR3 DNA follows: TGTGCCAGCAGCCCCTCAAGCCCGAACAGGGGGGAGCTGTTTTTT. Full variable domain (remainder filled in from reference TRBV7-6 and TRBJ2-2): GAGVSQSPRYKVTKRGQDVALRCDPISGHVSLYWYRQALGQGPEFLTYFNYEAQQDKSGLPNDRFSAERPEGSISTLTIQRTEQRDSAMYRCASSPSSPNRGELFFGEGSRLTVL.